This TCR beta chain originates from a study of PD-1 blockade in classical Hodgkin lymphoma. Overall study results and limits: TCR diversity at baseline was reported to be reduced in newly diagnosed patients relative to healthy donors.

Documented time point: newly diagnosed, previously untreated cHL patient sample. The authors compared against newly diagnosed, untreated classical Hodgkin lymphoma PBMCs. The method was immunoSEQ multiplex PCR; TCRdb's version includes in-frame clones alone and lacks a portion of them. This sample has tens of thousands of clones, with approximately 91% found just once. The CDR3 spans 15 residues. V gave up 2 bases and J gave up 1 base, with 9 bases separating them. The germline V gene has CDR1 SGHNT and CDR2 YENEEA. In regard to this clone: Its cognate antigen is unknown.

Material: peripheral blood mononuclear cells (PBMCs). The rearrangement uses TRBV11-3 and TRBJ2-4, with D perhaps given as TRBD1 or TRBD2 (6 bases each). This clonotype originated in a human donor with classical Hodgkin lymphoma. CDR3 residues: CASSLWGAAKNIQYF. The CDR3 bases are TGTGCCAGCAGCTTATGGGGGGCTGCCAAAAACATTCAGTACTTC.